At least ten counts were recorded for the clone carrying this T cell receptor (beta chain). The source of the sample is a study of T cells after yellow fever vaccination. Study outcomes and limitations: By day 5 rather than day 15, the secondary response had peaked, though it was weaker.

The CDR3 spans 16 residues. The trim removed 7 bases at V and 7 bases at J, leaving 12 bases unmatched. Germline V gene sequence: CDR1 MNHEY, CDR2 SVGAGI. As TCR cDNA was made by 5'RACE template switching, a universal primer site and UMIs were added. TCRdb re-analysed the 5' RACE reads in MiXCR, keeping a single row per CDR3 protein. The repertoire holds 42,000 or so distinct CDR3 sequences, with roughly 6.4% as singletons. Sequenced material: CD8+ T cells not binding an NS4B(214-222) dextramer, sorted from PBMCs, taken 45 days after the yellow fever booster vaccination. The genes are TRBV6-5 and TRBJ1-4; 10 bases are shared with TRBD1. The clonotype was recovered from a man aged 30 to 39 who received the YFV17D yellow fever vaccine. The CDR3 DNA is TGTGCCAGCACAAATGAGGCGGGACAGGGGTTTGAAAAACTGTTTTTT. Translating it yields CASTNEAGQGFEKLFF.